A single sample is the source of the 31 T cell receptor beta chains below, sequenced in a study of PD-1 blockade in classical Hodgkin lymphoma. Each patient experienced a relapse that followed autologous stem cell transplantation, and brentuximab vedotin exposure varied. Data came from immunoSEQ multiplex PCR; TCRdb stores just in-frame clones and leaves some out. The sample includes approximately 52,000 clones, roughly 73% of them seen just once. Sequencing used peripheral blood mononuclear cells (PBMCs), obtained before the second cycle of nivolumab. The receptors come from a human donor with classical Hodgkin lymphoma.

The sample holds a few counts of this clone. The chain combines TRBV9 with TRBJ2-3; TRBD2 matches at 9 bases. Germline CDR1 SGDLS, CDR2 YYNGEE. The CDR3 has 18 amino acids. V was clipped by 4 bases and J by 8 bases; unmatched bases: 20. CDR3 sequence: CASSFQSGTSRVEGTQYF. CDR3 sequence (DNA): TGTGCCAGCAGCTTCCAAAGCGGGACTAGCCGCGTCGAGGGTACGCAGTATTTT.

The chain couples TRBV19 to TRBJ2-3, with D perhaps matching TRBD1 (7 bases). V lost 7 bases and J lost 2, with 28 bases in between. This CDR3 spans 19 amino acids. CDR1 and CDR2 from the germline V gene are LNHDA and SQIVND (reference sequence). The CDR3 region has the DNA TGTGCCAGTACCAAGAGAGGGGGGACAGTCGGGTTCCCCACAGATACGCAGTATTTT. Amino acid sequence: CASTKRGGTVGFPTDTQYF. The variable domain in full, completed from reference TRBV19 and TRBJ2-3, reads DGGITQSPKYLFRKEGQNVTLSCEQNLNHDAMYWYRQDPGQGLRLIYYSQIVNDFQKGDIAEGYSVSREKKESFPLTVTSAQKNPTAFYLCASTKRGGTVGFPTDTQYFGPGTRLTVL.

This clone appeared a few times. CDR3 region: CASSIPPPQGGDYGYTF. The CDR3 region has the DNA TGTGCCAGTAGTATCCCACCCCCACAGGGGGGGGACTATGGCTACACCTTC. This sequence joins TRBV19 and TRBJ1-2; 8 positions match TRBD1. Germline V gene sequence: CDR1 LNHDA, CDR2 SQIVND (reference sequence). Losses at the gene ends were 3 bases for V and 3 bases for J; bases not matched to a gene: 12. This CDR3 has 17 amino acids.

The chain combines TRBV6-5 with TRBJ2-7, with 8 bases lining up with TRBD1. This CDR3 is 14 amino acids long. The V segment lost 1 base and the J segment 3 bases; nucleotides outside the gene matches: 2. CDR1 is MNHEY, CDR2 SVGAGI, per germline. CDR3 bases: TGTGCCAGCAGTTACTGGACAGGGAACTACGAGCAGTACTTC. The encoded protein is CASSYWTGNYEQYF.

The chain has TRBV6-5 and TRBJ1-2; perhaps TRBD1 as D (5 bases). Germline values: CDR1 MNHEY, CDR2 SVGAGI. The CDR3 has 13 amino acids. Trimming took off 2 bases at V and 7 bases at J, with 11 bases between the two ends. CDR3 residues: CASSYSDRIGYTF. The CDR3 coding sequence is TGTGCCAGCAGTTACAGCGACAGAATTGGCTACACCTTC.

The rearrangement links TRBV7-8 to TRBJ1-1; no firm D call. The CDR3 contains 13 residues. Germline CDR1 SGHVS, CDR2 FQNEAQ. V shed 7 bases and J shed 7 bases, with 16 bases lying between them. CDR3: CASTPLTGSEAFF. In DNA, the CDR3 is TGTGCCAGCACCCCCCTCACCGGGAGTGAAGCTTTCTTT.

This rearrangement joins TRBV4-3 to TRBJ1-4, with D hard to call. CDR1 and CDR2 (germline): LGHNA, YSLEER. The CDR3 sequence is 16 residues long. Trimming took 0 bases from V and 4 from J, leaving 12 bases between them. The CDR3 sequence is CASSQEGPTVNEKLFF. The DNA for the CDR3 is TGCGCCAGCAGCCAAGAGGGCCCGACCGTTAATGAAAAACTGTTTTTT.

The chain carries TRBV4-1 and TRBJ2-1; maybe TRBD1 (6 bases). The CDR3 runs to 16 residues. Trimming cost V 6 bases and J 1 base, with 16 bases left between them. Looked up from germline, CDR1 is MGHRA and CDR2 is YSYEKL. In nucleotides, the CDR3 is TGCGCCAGCAGGGAACAGGGAAAACGATCCTACAATGAGCAGTTCTTC. Protein sequence: CASREQGKRSYNEQFF.

The rearrangement uses TRBV6-5 and TRBJ1-2; a possible D gene is TRBD1 (6 bases). Germline loops: CDR1 MNHEY, CDR2 SVGAGI. Trimming removed 5 bases from V and 3 bases from J, with 10 bases in between. The CDR3 runs to 13 residues. The CDR3 region has the DNA TGTGCCAGCAGTAGGCCAGGGGACTATGGCTACACCTTC. Residues: CASSRPGDYGYTF.

A few counts support this clone. The chain links TRBV25-1 to TRBJ2-2; D unresolved. CDR3 length: 14 residues. Germline CDR1 and CDR2: MGHDK and SYGVNS. V lost 5 bases to trimming and J lost 6 bases, with 13 bases between them. The CDR3 nucleotides are TGTGCCAGCAGTACTGACCCGGCCGCCGGGGAGCTGTTTTTT. This encodes CASSTDPAAGELFF.

This clone is deemed medium-sized. CDR3 DNA: TGTGCCAGCAGCCCGCCCGGAGGGAGACTGAACACCATATATTTT. Protein product: CASSPPGGRLNTIYF. The chain employs TRBV4-2 and TRBJ1-3; no clear D gene. V lost 4 bases, J lost 7 bases, and 17 bases lay in between. CDR3 length: 15 amino acids. Germline lookup yields CDR1 LGHNA and CDR2 YNFKEQ.

This chain links TRBV6-6 with TRBJ2-2, with 7 bases aligning to TRBD1. J was trimmed by 7 bases and V by 8 bases; bases with no gene match: 7. The germline gives CDR1 MNHNY, CDR2 SVGAGI (reference sequence). The CDR3 has 13 residues. CDR3 sequence: CASRDSLIGELFF. CDR3 coding DNA: TGTGCCAGCCGGGACAGCTTGATCGGGGAGCTGTTTTTT.

The rearrangement links TRBV11-2 to TRBJ2-6; 10 bases map to TRBD2. Germline trimming cut 3 bases from V and 4 bases from J; bases unmatched to any gene: 6. Germline CDR1 reads SGHAT; CDR2 reads FQNNGV. The CDR3 is 17 residues long. CDR3 in amino acids: CASSFLAGAAGANVLTF. CDR3 nucleotide sequence: TGTGCCAGCAGCTTTCTAGCGGGAGCGGCCGGGGCCAACGTCCTGACTTTC. The whole variable domain, remainder taken from reference TRBV11-2 and TRBJ2-6, is EAGVAQSPRYKIIEKRQSVAFWCNPISGHATLYWYQQILGQGPKLLIQFQNNGVVDDSQLPKDRFSAERLKGVDSTLKIQPAKLEDSAVYLCASSFLAGAAGANVLTFGAGSRLTVL.

This rearrangement joins TRBV30 to TRBJ2-7; D not resolved. The V gene lost 2 bases and the J gene lost 1 base, with 9 bases spanning the gap. The CDR3 is 13 amino acids. Germline CDR1 GTSNPN, CDR2 SVGIG (reference sequence). The DNA for the CDR3 is TGTGCCTGGAGTTGGGTTGCGTCCTACGAGCAGTACTTC. Translated, it gives CAWSWVASYEQYF.

This clone was seen a handful of times. This chain uses TRBV19 with TRBJ1-1; D gene unclear. The CDR3 totals 13 residues. Germline CDR1 is LNHDA and CDR2 is SQIVND (reference sequence). V lost 3 bases, J lost 4 bases, and 9 bases lay in between. The CDR3 coding sequence is TGTGCCAGTAGTATTCGTCTCGTCACTGAAGCTTTCTTT. This translates into CASSIRLVTEAFF.

This clone was counted between two and nine times. V usage is TRBV5-1 and J usage is TRBJ2-7; 7 positions agree with TRBD1. The ends lost 1 base at V and 7 bases at J; junction bases unmatched: 14. CDR1 SGHRS and CDR2 YFSETQ come from the germline V gene. CDR3 length: 16 amino acids. In nucleotides, the CDR3 is TGCGCCAGCAGCTTGCAGACAGGGACCCTCGGTGTAGAGCAGTACTTC. The encoded protein is CASSLQTGTLGVEQYF.

This rearrangement joins TRBV30 to TRBJ1-5; the D is unclear. Germline values: CDR1 GTSNPN, CDR2 SVGIG (reference sequence). V was trimmed by 1 base and J by 5 bases, leaving 9 bases between them. This CDR3 contains 13 residues. The CDR3 reads CAWSGEGHQPQHF. The DNA of the CDR3 is TGTGCCTGGAGTGGGGAAGGTCATCAGCCCCAGCATTTT.

The chain links TRBV30 to TRBJ1-5; D not resolved. The length of the CDR3 is 15 residues. Germline CDR1 and CDR2: GTSNPN and SVGIG (reference sequence). With 3 bases removed from V and 2 bases from J, the gap between germline ends came to 14 bases. The CDR3 spells CAWSLDLGGNQPQHF. The DNA for the CDR3 is TGTGCCTGGAGCCTCGACTTGGGTGGCAATCAGCCCCAGCATTTT.

This clone appeared a few times. V usage is TRBV10-1 and J usage is TRBJ1-5; TRBD1 is a possible D gene (5 bases). The CDR3 covers 15 residues. Deletions cut 7 bases from V and 1 base from J, with 14 bases between. Germline CDR1 is WNHNN and CDR2 is SYGVQD (reference sequence). For the CDR3, the DNA is TGCGCCAGCATCCCCCCAGGGCACAGCAATCAGCCCCAGCATTTT. Translated, it gives CASIPPGHSNQPQHF.

The V call is TRBV6-6, the J call TRBJ2-7, with 7 bases lining up with TRBD1. This CDR3 region has 13 residues. J lost 3 bases, V lost 5 bases, and 4 bases had no gene match. Germline V gene sequence: CDR1 MNHNY, CDR2 SVGAGI (reference sequence). CDR3 bases: TGTGCCAGCAGTCCGGGACAGCTCTACGAGCAGTACTTC. Residues: CASSPGQLYEQYF.

The chain couples TRBV6-5 to TRBJ1-3, with D uncertain. Trimming pared 6 bases from V and 0 bases from J, leaving 9 bases between. Per germline, CDR1 MNHEY and CDR2 SVGAGI. This CDR3 has 14 amino acids. CDR3 loop: CASSPGDSGNTIYF. DNA for the CDR3: TGTGCCAGCAGCCCCGGGGACTCTGGAAACACCATATATTTT.

This clone was observed a single time. This chain uses TRBV28 with TRBJ2-7, with TRBD2 matching over 13 bases. V was clipped by 6 bases and J by 3 bases; unmatched bases: 8. Germline assignment: CDR1 MDHEN and CDR2 SYDVKM. The CDR3 is made up of 16 amino acids. Here the CDR3 reads CASRHRLAGGFYEQYF. The CDR3, as DNA: TGTGCCAGCAGGCACCGACTAGCGGGAGGCTTCTACGAGCAGTACTTC.

This chain uses TRBV6-9 with TRBJ2-7, with a tentative D call TRBD1 (5 bases). Germline V gene sequence: CDR1 MNHGY, CDR2 SVAAGI. The CDR3 runs 11 residues. V was clipped by 6 bases and J by 6 bases, with 9 bases between them. The CDR3 DNA reads as TGTGCCAGCAGGCTAGGGGCCGAGCAGTACTTC. It specifies CASRLGAEQYF.

The chain recombines TRBV7-7 with TRBJ2-3; D gene unclear. The CDR3 length is 15 residues. Trimming shortened V by 0 bases and J by 2 bases, and 9 bases separated the two germline ends. Germline-derived CDR1 and CDR2 are SSHAT and FNYEAQ (reference sequence). The CDR3 nucleotides are TGTGCCAGCAGCTTAGCGGCTAGTTCCACAGATACGCAGTATTTT. It yields the protein CASSLAASSTDTQYF.

This chain uses TRBV5-1 with TRBJ1-5; TRBD1 matches 10 bases. Germline V gene sequence: CDR1 SGHRS, CDR2 YFSETQ. J was trimmed by 3 bases and V by 4 bases; bases with no gene match: 7. CDR3 length: 16 amino acids. Here the CDR3 DNA reads TGCGCCAGCAGCCCCCTCGGACAGGGGGACAATCAGCCCCAGCATTTT. Its translation: CASSPLGQGDNQPQHF. Full variable domain (remainder filled in from reference TRBV5-1 and TRBJ1-5): KAGVTQTPRYLIKTRGQQVTLSCSPISGHRSVSWYQQTPGQGLQFLFEYFSETQRNKGNFPGRFSGRQFSNSRSEMNVSTLELGDSALYLCASSPLGQGDNQPQHFGDGTRLSIL.

The genes are TRBV19 and TRBJ2-2, with TRBD2 as a possible D gene (5 bases). From germline, CDR1 is LNHDA and CDR2 SQIVND (reference sequence). CDR3 length: 16 amino acids. V lost 3 bases, J lost 6 bases, and 17 bases lay in between. Here the CDR3 reads CASSIGSLGRAGELFF. CDR3 nucleotides: TGTGCCAGTAGTATTGGGTCTTTAGGGCGGGCCGGGGAGCTGTTTTTT. Combining the CDR3 with reference TRBV19 and TRBJ2-2 gives the whole variable domain DGGITQSPKYLFRKEGQNVTLSCEQNLNHDAMYWYRQDPGQGLRLIYYSQIVNDFQKGDIAEGYSVSREKKESFPLTVTSAQKNPTAFYLCASSIGSLGRAGELFFGEGSRLTVL.

The chain combines TRBV5-8 with TRBJ1-6, with TRBD1 identical over 9 bases. Per the germline V gene, CDR1 is SGHTS and CDR2 is YDEGEE. The CDR3 sequence is 15 residues long. The ends lost 4 bases at V and 7 bases at J; junction bases unmatched: 6. CDR3 residues: CASSPGQGSNSPLHF. In DNA form, the CDR3 reads TGTGCCAGCAGCCCGGGACAGGGCTCCAATTCACCCCTCCACTTT. Complete variable domain (other parts from reference TRBV5-8 and TRBJ1-6): EAGVTQSPTHLIKTRGQQATLRCSPISGHTSVYWYQQALGLGLQFLLWYDEGEERNRGNFPPRFSGRQFPNYSSELNVNALELEDSALYLCASSPGQGSNSPLHFGNGTRLTVT.

This clone was seen a handful of times. The J gene is TRBJ2-7, the V gene TRBV30, with unresolved D. The V end lost 5 bases, the J end lost 1 base, and 6 bases lay between the germline ends. The germline gives CDR1 GTSNPN, CDR2 SVGIG (reference sequence). CDR3 size: 11 residues. DNA for the CDR3: TGTGCCTGGGCGTTTTCCTACGAGCAGTACTTC. Protein product: CAWAFSYEQYF.

The rearrangement uses TRBV6-5 and TRBJ1-2; TRBD1 matches 8 bases. J was trimmed by 7 bases and V by 7 bases; bases with no gene match: 8. CDR3 length: 13 residues. The germline CDR1 and CDR2 sequences are MNHEY and SVGAGI. The CDR3 coding sequence is TGTGCCAGCACTCCGACAGGGGTTCTTGGCTACACCTTC. Protein: CASTPTGVLGYTF.

The chain links TRBV7-8 to TRBJ1-5; 7 positions match TRBD1. CDR3 length: 16 residues. The V gene end was trimmed by 1 base and the J gene end by 2 bases; junction bases not matched to a gene: 5. The germline V gene encodes CDR1 SGHVS and CDR2 FQNEAQ. CDR3 bases: TGTGCCAGCAGCTTAGGAGGGGGCGCCGGCAATCAGCCCCAGCATTTT. Protein product: CASSLGGGAGNQPQHF.

This clone has more than one count but fewer than ten. In the same sample, other DNA sequences code for this CDR3. V gene TRBV6-5 combines with J gene TRBJ1-1; unclear D gene. Trimming left V 0 bases short and J 4 bases short, with 6 bases between. Germline assignment: CDR1 MNHEY and CDR2 SVGAGI. The CDR3 is made up of 13 amino acids. CDR3 nucleotide sequence: TGTGCCAGCAGTTACTCCTTGGGCACTGAAGCTTTCTTT. This encodes CASSYSLGTEAFF.